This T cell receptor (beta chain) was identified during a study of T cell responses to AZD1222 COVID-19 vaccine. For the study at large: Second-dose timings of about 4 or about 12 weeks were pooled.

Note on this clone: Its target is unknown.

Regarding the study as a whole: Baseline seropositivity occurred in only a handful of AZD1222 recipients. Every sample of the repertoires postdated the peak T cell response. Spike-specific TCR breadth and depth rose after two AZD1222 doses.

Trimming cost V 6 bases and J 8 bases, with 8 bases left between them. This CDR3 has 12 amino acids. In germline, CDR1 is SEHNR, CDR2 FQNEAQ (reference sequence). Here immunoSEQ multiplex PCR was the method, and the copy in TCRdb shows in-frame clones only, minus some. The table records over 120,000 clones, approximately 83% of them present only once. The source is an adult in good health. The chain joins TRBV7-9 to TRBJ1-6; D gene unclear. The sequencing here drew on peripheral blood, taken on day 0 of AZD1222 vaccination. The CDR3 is CASRSMDSPLHF. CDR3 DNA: TGTGCCAGCAGGAGTATGGATTCACCCCTCCACTTT.